The 4 T cell receptor beta chains presented below share a single source sample, sequenced in a study of post-analysis software for immune sequencing data. General study points: There were a few TRBV segments more frequent in patients than controls, and TRBV5-6, TRBV5-1 and TRBV20-1 were among them.

Their recognized antigens are unknown. Sequencing libraries made from TCR beta cDNA carried unique molecular identifiers. Each CDR3 protein gets one entry after TCRdb re-called the PCR reads with MiXCR. Of 750,000 to 950,000 distinct CDR3 sequences listed, about 53% are singletons. Sequencing was performed on blood. The receptors shown here come from a girl between 10 and 17 years old with multiple sclerosis.

The chain combines TRBV5-1 with TRBJ2-7, with 8 bases aligning to TRBD2. This CDR3 is built from 15 residues. V shed 2 bases and J 2 bases; nucleotides not matched to a gene: 6. The germline V gene encodes CDR1 SGHRS and CDR2 YFSETQ. As DNA, the CDR3 is TGCGCCAGCAGCTTAGGTCCGGGAGGGGCCTACGAGCAGTACTTC. Translating gives CASSLGPGGAYEQYF.

This rearrangement joins TRBV20-1 to TRBJ2-1, with D perhaps TRBD2 (6 bases). The germline V gene encodes CDR1 DFQATT and CDR2 SNEGSKA (reference sequence). The CDR3 totals 11 residues. Deletions cut 8 bases from V and 4 bases from J, with 9 bases between. Here the CDR3 reads CSSLAYNEQFF. CDR3 bases: TGCAGTTCACTAGCTTACAATGAGCAGTTCTTC.

V and J are TRBV3-1 and TRBJ2-2; D tentatively fits TRBD1 or TRBD2 (6 bases each). Germline V lookup: CDR1 LGHDT, CDR2 YNNKEL (reference sequence). Trimming pared 2 bases from V and 6 bases from J, leaving 16 bases between. CDR3 size: 16 residues. DNA for the CDR3: TGTGCCAGCAGCCAACTCCGGGGGCGCGGTGCCGGGGAGCTGTTTTTT. Amino acids: CASSQLRGRGAGELFF.

The chain couples TRBV20-1 to TRBJ2-1; TRBD1 aligns across 9 bases. The end of the DNA aligns better with TRBJ2-7, so the J call may be wrong. Germline loops: CDR1 DFQATT, CDR2 SNEGSKA (reference sequence). The CDR3 spans 13 residues. CDR3 bases: TGCAGTGCTAAGGGACAGGGCGTGAACGAGCAGTACTTC. Translated, it gives CSAKGQGVNEQYF.